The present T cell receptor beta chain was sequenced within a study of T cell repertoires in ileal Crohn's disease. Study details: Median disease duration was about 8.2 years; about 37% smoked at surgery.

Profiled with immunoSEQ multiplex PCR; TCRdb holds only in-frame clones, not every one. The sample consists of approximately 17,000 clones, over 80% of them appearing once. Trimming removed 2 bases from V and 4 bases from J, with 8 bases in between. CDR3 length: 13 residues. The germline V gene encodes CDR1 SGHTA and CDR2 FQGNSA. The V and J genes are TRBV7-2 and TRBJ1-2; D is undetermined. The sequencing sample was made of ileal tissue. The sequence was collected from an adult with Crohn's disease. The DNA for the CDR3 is TGTGCCAGCAGCTTACAACACCTCTATGGCTACACCTTC. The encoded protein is CASSLQHLYGYTF.